The rows below give T cell receptor beta chains drawn from one sample of a study of early T cells in non-severe SARS-CoV-2 infection. TCRdb reprocessed the 5' RACE reads with MiXCR, giving one entry per CDR3 protein. The table shows tens of thousands of distinct CDR3 sequences, with more than 5.5% occurring only once. Sequencing used whole blood, obtained at baseline. Receptors were obtained from an adult who was a healthcare worker with PCR-confirmed SARS-CoV-2 infection or an uninfected control (not recorded which). The CDR3 runs from the conserved cysteine through the conserved F or W. Fields, in order: V gene, D gene, clone size, J gene, CDR3 protein, CDR3 DNA. The D gene is left open where the match is weak. Clone size appears in some rows only: once, few, many, or a class for an expanded clone.

TRBV19	NA	few	TRBJ2-7	CASSITGSSYEQYF	TGTGCCAGTAGTATAACAGGAAGCTCCTACGAGCAGTACTTC
TRBV12-3/TRBV12-4	NA	many	TRBJ1-1	CASSLGRSNTEAFF	TGTGCCAGCAGTTTAGGGAGATCGAACACTGAAGCTTTCTTT
TRBV5-1	NA	NA	TRBJ2-1	CASSLGPDNEQFF	TGCGCCAGCAGCTTGGGGCCGGACAATGAGCAGTTCTTC
TRBV29-1	NA	many	TRBJ1-2	CSVRQVVENGYTF	TGCAGCGTCCGCCAGGTGGTGGAGAATGGCTACACCTTC
TRBV15	NA	NA	TRBJ2-7	CATSRDGGSYEQYF	TGTGCCACCAGCAGAGATGGGGGCTCCTACGAGCAGTACTTC
TRBV6-2/TRBV6-3	TRBD2	many	TRBJ2-7	CASSYGGLAFEQYF	TGTGCCAGCAGTTACGGTGGACTAGCGTTCGAGCAGTACTTC
TRBV21-1	NA	few	TRBJ1-2	CASSKAGSLTNYGYTF	TGTGCCAGCAGCAAAGCGGGGAGCTTAACCAACTATGGCTACACCTTC
TRBV9	NA	many	TRBJ2-1	CASSVASQPSYNEQFF	TGTGCCAGCAGCGTAGCTTCGCAACCCTCCTACAATGAGCAGTTCTTC
TRBV28	NA	many	TRBJ1-2	CASGRTNYGYTF	TGTGCCAGCGGCAGGACTAACTATGGCTACACCTTC
TRBV5-1	NA	few	TRBJ2-2	CASSLGRGSTGELFF	TGCGCCAGCAGCTTGGGGAGGGGGAGCACCGGGGAGCTGTTTTTT
TRBV28	TRBD1	few	TRBJ2-7	CASSSTQETGGDEQYF	TGTGCCAGCAGTTCTACACAAGAGACAGGGGGGGACGAGCAGTACTTC
TRBV30	NA	many	TRBJ1-2	CAWSSSDYGYTF	TGTGCCTGGAGTTCGTCCGACTATGGCTACACCTTC
TRBV7-9	NA	NA	TRBJ1-1	CASSLADSRDTEAFF	TGTGCCAGCAGCTTAGCGGATTCAAGGGACACTGAAGCTTTCTTT
TRBV28	NA	many	TRBJ2-1	CASSSLPGRSYNEQFF	TGTGCCAGCAGTTCCCTTCCGGGACGTTCCTACAATGAGCAGTTCTTC
TRBV7-2	NA	NA	TRBJ2-5	CASSWAEQETQYF	TGTGCCAGCAGCTGGGCGGAACAAGAGACCCAGTACTTC
TRBV2	NA	NA	TRBJ2-5	CASKTSEETQYF	TGTGCCAGCAAGACTTCCGAAGAGACCCAGTACTTC
TRBV9	NA	few	TRBJ2-5	CASSVQGGSETQYF	TGTGCCAGCAGCGTTCAGGGAGGTAGCGAGACCCAGTACTTC
TRBV2	TRBD2	many	TRBJ2-1	CASSGRDYNPVHEQFF	TGTGCCAGCAGTGGTCGGGACTACAATCCCGTCCATGAGCAGTTCTTC
TRBV11-2	NA	few	TRBJ2-1	CASSLGQNEQFF	TGTGCCAGCAGCTTAGGACAGAATGAGCAGTTCTTC
TRBV19	NA	medium-sized	TRBJ1-5	CASSTRSPNRASGNQPQHF	TGTGCCAGTAGTACTCGATCTCCCAACAGGGCGTCCGGCAATCAGCCCCAGCATTTT
TRBV20-1	NA	many	TRBJ2-7	CSAETSYEQYF	TGCAGTGCTGAGACAAGCTACGAGCAGTACTTC